Listed below are T cell receptor beta chains from one sample, sequenced in a study of T cell responses to AZD1222 COVID-19 vaccine. Method: immunoSEQ multiplex PCR; TCRdb's copy keeps in-frame clones and lacks some. The sample consists of about 140,000 clones, roughly 90% of them appearing once. Sequencing used peripheral blood, obtained on day 0 of AZD1222 vaccination. The source is an adult in good health. Each CDR3 is given with its conserved first and last residue. A D gene is named only where the DNA matches it firmly. Rows give clone size only sometimes, using once, few, many, or a class for an expanded clone.

TRBV28,-,TRBJ2-7,TRBD2,TGTGCCAGCAGTCCACGGACTAGCGGGAACTACGAGCAGTACTTC,CASSPRTSGNYEQYF
TRBV19,-,TRBJ1-3,-,TGTGCCAGTAGCCGGGGAGGCCCGTATGACTCTGGAAACACCATATATTTT,CASSRGGPYDSGNTIYF
TRBV6-5,-,TRBJ1-6,-,TGTGCCAGCAGTTACAGAGTTGATTCCTATAATTCACCCCTCCACTTT,CASSYRVDSYNSPLHF
TRBV5-6,-,TRBJ2-3,TRBD2,TGTGCCAGCAGAAGGACTAGCGGAGCCTACACAGATACGCAGTATTTT,CASRRTSGAYTDTQYF
TRBV3-1/TRBV3-2,once,TRBJ1-1,TRBD1,TGTGCCAGCAGCCAACCGTACAGGGGGCACACTGAAGCTTTCTTT,CASSQPYRGHTEAFF
TRBV5-1,few,TRBJ2-7,-,TGCGCCAGCAGCTCGACGGACAGCTACGAGCAGTACTTC,CASSSTDSYEQYF
TRBV3-1/TRBV3-2,-,TRBJ2-7,TRBD2,TGTGCCAGCAGCCAAGGAATAAGCGGGGCCTCCTACGAGCAGTACTTC,CASSQGISGASYEQYF
TRBV7-2,-,TRBJ2-2,-,TGTGCCAGCAGCTTTCTAAACACCGGGGAGCTGTTTTTT,CASSFLNTGELFF
TRBV18,-,TRBJ2-2,TRBD1,TGTGCCAGCTCACCACCGGGGACAGGGTTCGCGAACACCGGGGAGCTGTTTTTT,CASSPPGTGFANTGELFF
TRBV7-9,-,TRBJ1-6,-,TGTGCCAGCAGCTCCGGCGGGGGGAGCTCCTATAATTCACCCCTCCACTTT,CASSSGGGSSYNSPLHF
TRBV5-6,few,TRBJ1-6,-,TGTGCCAGCAGCAACTCACCCTCAGGGAATTCACCCCTCCACTTT,CASSNSPSGNSPLHF
TRBV4-3,-,TRBJ1-2,-,TGCGCCAGCAGCCAAGGTCCGACAGGCGTTTATGGCTACACCTTC,CASSQGPTGVYGYTF
TRBV9,once,TRBJ1-6,-,TGTGCCAGCACCACAGCTAGCTCCTATAATTCACCCCTCCACTTT,CASTTASSYNSPLHF
TRBV19,-,TRBJ1-5,-,TGTGCCAGTAGCACCCAGGGGACGGGCAATCAGCCCCAGCATTTT,CASSTQGTGNQPQHF
TRBV12-3/TRBV12-4,-,TRBJ2-7,-,TGTGCCAGCAGCGCCACGGGAGTCGAGCAGTACTTC,CASSATGVEQYF
TRBV25-1,-,TRBJ2-2,TRBD2,TGTGCCAGCAAATTGGGAGGGGCCAACACCGGGGAGCTGTTTTTT,CASKLGGANTGELFF
TRBV4-1,-,TRBJ2-4,-,TGCGCCAGCAGCCAAGAAAGCGGAGGGGGCAAAAACATTCAGTACTTC,CASSQESGGGKNIQYF
TRBV7-6,-,TRBJ2-2,-,TGTGCCAGCAGCCCGAGAGCCGGGCTCTCGGGTACCGGGGAGCTGTTTTTT,CASSPRAGLSGTGELFF
TRBV9,-,TRBJ1-2,-,TGTGCCAGCAGCGCCGGGTTACGGGACTATGGCTACACCTTC,CASSAGLRDYGYTF
TRBV7-3,-,TRBJ2-2,-,TGTGCCAGCAGCTTTGGCCTAGGCGACACCGGGGAGCTGTTTTTT,CASSFGLGDTGELFF
TRBV7-8,-,TRBJ1-2,-,TGTGCCAGCAGCTTTAGGGGGGACTATGGCTACACCTTC,CASSFRGDYGYTF
TRBV3-1/TRBV3-2,few,TRBJ2-3,TRBD2,TGTGCCAGCAGCCGAAGCGTAGCAAGCGGGGGGGCGTCAGATACGCAGTATTTT,CASSRSVASGGASDTQYF
TRBV13,few,TRBJ2-5,-,TGTGCCAGCAGCTTAGCGGGCCACCAAGAGACCCAGTACTTC,CASSLAGHQETQYF
TRBV6-2/TRBV6-3,-,TRBJ2-1,TRBD1,TGTGCCAGCAGTTACCTGGGACAGGGTCTGTTCTTC,CASSYLGQGLFF
TRBV5-4,once,TRBJ1-2,-,TGTGCCAGCAGCTTGGGTAACTATGGCTACACCTTC,CASSLGNYGYTF
TRBV5-6,-,TRBJ2-2,TRBD2,TGTGCCAGCAACTCCGGGACTAGCTACACCGGGGAGCTGTTTTTT,CASNSGTSYTGELFF
TRBV6-6,-,TRBJ1-5,TRBD1,TGTGCCAGCAGTTGGGGGACAGGGGGAGATCAGCCCCAGCATTTT,CASSWGTGGDQPQHF
TRBV12-3/TRBV12-4,-,TRBJ2-1,-,TGTGCCAGCAGTCCCCGACGCTACAATGAGCAGTTCTTC,CASSPRRYNEQFF
TRBV10-3,-,TRBJ1-1,TRBD1,TGTGCCATCCGCGACCGGGACAGAATGAACACTGAAGCTTTCTTT,CAIRDRDRMNTEAFF
TRBV11-2,-,TRBJ1-1,-,TGTGCCAGCAGCTCGCAGGCTCACACTGAAGCTTTCTTT,CASSSQAHTEAFF
TRBV6-2/TRBV6-3,-,TRBJ2-1,-,TGTGCCAGCAGTCCAGATTATTCCTCCTACAATGAGCAGTTCTTC,CASSPDYSSYNEQFF
TRBV5-1,-,TRBJ2-2,-,TGCGCCAGCAGCTTGGCCCTCGGCAACACCGGGGAGCTGTTTTTT,CASSLALGNTGELFF
TRBV7-9,once,TRBJ1-2,-,TGTGCCAGCAGCCCCTTAAACCTCGATGGCTACACCTTC,CASSPLNLDGYTF
TRBV5-4,-,TRBJ2-1,TRBD1,TGTGCCAGCAGCTTGGCCGGGACAGGCTACAATGAGCAGTTCTTC,CASSLAGTGYNEQFF
TRBV27,-,TRBJ1-3,-,TGTGCCAGCAGCTCAGTCCGCGGGAGGGGAAACACCATATATTTT,CASSSVRGRGNTIYF
TRBV5-5,once,TRBJ1-5,-,TGTGCCAGCAGCTTAGGGACCGTGGTCTCGGGTAGCAATCAGCCCCAGCATTTT,CASSLGTVVSGSNQPQHF